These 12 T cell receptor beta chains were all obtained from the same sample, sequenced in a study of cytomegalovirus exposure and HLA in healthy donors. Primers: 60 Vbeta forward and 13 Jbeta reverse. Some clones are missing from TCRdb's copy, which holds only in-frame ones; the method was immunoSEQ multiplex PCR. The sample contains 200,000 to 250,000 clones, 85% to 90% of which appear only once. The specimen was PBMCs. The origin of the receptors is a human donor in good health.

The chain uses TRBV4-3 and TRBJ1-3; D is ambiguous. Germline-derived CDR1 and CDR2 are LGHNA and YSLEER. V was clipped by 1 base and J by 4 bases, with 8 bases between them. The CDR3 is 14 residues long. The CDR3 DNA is TGCGCCAGCAGCCAAGGAGGCCTCGGAAACACCATATATTTT. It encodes CASSQGGLGNTIYF.

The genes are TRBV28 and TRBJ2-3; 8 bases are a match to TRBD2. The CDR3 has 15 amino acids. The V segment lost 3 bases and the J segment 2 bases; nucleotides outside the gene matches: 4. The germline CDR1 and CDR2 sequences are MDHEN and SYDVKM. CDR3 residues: CASSLSTSDTDTQYF. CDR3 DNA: TGTGCCAGCAGTTTGTCGACTAGCGACACAGATACGCAGTATTTT.

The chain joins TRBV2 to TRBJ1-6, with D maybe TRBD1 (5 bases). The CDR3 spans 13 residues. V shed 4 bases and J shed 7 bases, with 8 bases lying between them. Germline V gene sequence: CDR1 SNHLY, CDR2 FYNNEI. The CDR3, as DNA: TGTGCCAGCAGTGGGGGCATCAATTCACCCCTCCACTTT. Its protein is CASSGGINSPLHF.

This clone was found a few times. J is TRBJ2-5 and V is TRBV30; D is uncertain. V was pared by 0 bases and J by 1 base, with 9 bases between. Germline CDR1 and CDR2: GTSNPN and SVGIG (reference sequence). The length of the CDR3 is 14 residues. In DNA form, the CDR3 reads TGTGCCTGGAGTGTATGGCGGCCCCAAGAGACCCAGTACTTC. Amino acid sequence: CAWSVWRPQETQYF.

CDR3 residues: CASSQGLWTSDDEQFF. The CDR3 DNA is TGCGCCAGCAGCCAAGGGTTGTGGACTAGCGACGATGAGCAGTTCTTC. The chain combines TRBV4-3 with TRBJ2-1; 9 bases match TRBD2. V trimming: 1 base; J trimming: 8 bases; junction bases outside the gene matches: 9. The CDR3 has 16 residues. Germline V CDR1 and CDR2: LGHNA, YSLEER.

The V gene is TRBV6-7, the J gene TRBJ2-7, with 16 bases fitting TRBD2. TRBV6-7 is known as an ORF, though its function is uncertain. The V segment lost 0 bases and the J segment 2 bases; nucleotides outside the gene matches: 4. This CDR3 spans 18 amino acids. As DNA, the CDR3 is TGTGCCAGCAGTTACTCTCCGGGACTAGCGGGAGGGCCCTACGAGCAGTACTTC. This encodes CASSYSPGLAGGPYEQYF.

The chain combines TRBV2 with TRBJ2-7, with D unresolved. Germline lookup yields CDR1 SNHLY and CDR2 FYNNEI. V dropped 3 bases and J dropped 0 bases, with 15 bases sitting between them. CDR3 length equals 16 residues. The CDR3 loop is CASSEARGLASYEQYF. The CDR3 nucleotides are TGTGCCAGCAGTGAGGCTCGCGGCTTGGCCTCCTACGAGCAGTACTTC.

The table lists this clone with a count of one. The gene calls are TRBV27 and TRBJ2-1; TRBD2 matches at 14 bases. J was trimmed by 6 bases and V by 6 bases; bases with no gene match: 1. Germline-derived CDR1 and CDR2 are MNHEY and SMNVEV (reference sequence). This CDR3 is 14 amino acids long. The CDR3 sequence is CASRTSGRANEQFF. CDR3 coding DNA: TGTGCCAGCAGGACTAGCGGGAGGGCCAATGAGCAGTTCTTC.

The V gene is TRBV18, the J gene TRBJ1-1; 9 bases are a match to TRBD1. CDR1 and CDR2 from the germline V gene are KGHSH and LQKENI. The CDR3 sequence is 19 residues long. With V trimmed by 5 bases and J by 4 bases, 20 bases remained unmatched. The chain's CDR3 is CASSAQVPATGGFGTEAFF. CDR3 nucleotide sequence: TGTGCCAGCTCAGCTCAGGTTCCCGCGACAGGGGGGTTTGGCACTGAAGCTTTCTTT.

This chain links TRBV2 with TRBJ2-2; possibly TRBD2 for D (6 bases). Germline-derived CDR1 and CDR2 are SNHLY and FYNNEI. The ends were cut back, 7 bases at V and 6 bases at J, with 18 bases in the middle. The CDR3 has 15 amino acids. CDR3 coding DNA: TGTGCCAGCAAAGGGAGTGGGGAGGTAGCCGGGGAGCTGTTTTTT. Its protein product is CASKGSGEVAGELFF.

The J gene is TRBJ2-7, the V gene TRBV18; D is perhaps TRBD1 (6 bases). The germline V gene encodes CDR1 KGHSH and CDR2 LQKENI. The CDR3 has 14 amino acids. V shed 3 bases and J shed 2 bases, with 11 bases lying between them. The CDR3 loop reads CASSPGTMTYEQYF. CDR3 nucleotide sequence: TGTGCCAGCTCACCCGGGACAATGACCTACGAGCAGTACTTC.

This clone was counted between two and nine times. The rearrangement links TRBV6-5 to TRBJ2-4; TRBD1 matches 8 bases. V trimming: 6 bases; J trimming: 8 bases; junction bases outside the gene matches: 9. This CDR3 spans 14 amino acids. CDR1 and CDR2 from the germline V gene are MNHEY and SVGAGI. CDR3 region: CASSGTGQAYIQYF. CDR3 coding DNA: TGTGCCAGCAGCGGGACGGGACAGGCGTACATTCAGTACTTC.